This entry lists 14 T cell receptor beta chains sequenced from one sample in a study of T-cell memory formation after mild COVID-19. Each CDR3 protein gets one entry after TCRdb re-called the 5' RACE reads with MiXCR. Seen here are approximately 410,000 distinct CDR3 sequences, under 25% observed once, and the top ten hold 10% to 15%. Material: PBMCs or a T cell subset sorted from them (not recorded which). Every receptor here comes from an adult woman who had mild COVID-19 (a few samples of this study predate the infection). Cell type and time point are not known.

The sample holds a few counts of this clonotype. The rearrangement links TRBV24-1 to TRBJ2-3; possible D gene TRBD1, 5 bases. V gave up 3 bases and J gave up 6 bases, with 9 bases separating them. From germline, CDR1 is KGHDR and CDR2 SFDVKD. The CDR3 has 13 residues. The CDR3 DNA reads as TGTGCCACCAGTGATGGCTACAGGGATACGCAGTATTTT. Protein: CATSDGYRDTQYF.

The chain joins TRBV7-8 to TRBJ2-5, with D hard to call. Germline loops: CDR1 SGHVS, CDR2 FQNEAQ. Deletions cut 4 bases from V and 5 bases from J, with 11 bases between. The CDR3 sequence is 13 residues long. CDR3 nucleotide sequence: TGTGCCAGCAGCTCAAGTCGTCGGGAGACCCAGTACTTC. It encodes CASSSSRRETQYF. Full variable domain (rest looked up from reference TRBV7-8 and TRBJ2-5): GAGVSQSPRYKVAKRGQDVALRCDPISGHVSLFWYQQALGQGPEFLTYFQNEAQLDKSGLPSDRFFAERPEGSVSTLKIQRTQQEDSAVYLCASSSSRRETQYFGPGTRLLVL.

CDR3 residues: CASSYEGLQFGELFF. CDR3 in DNA: TGTGCCAGCAGCTACGAGGGATTGCAATTCGGGGAGCTGTTTTTT. The chain has TRBV11-1 and TRBJ2-2; possibly TRBD2 for D (5 bases). Trimming pared 4 bases from V and 7 bases from J, leaving 16 bases between. There are 15 residues in the CDR3. Germline CDR1 reads SGHAT; CDR2 reads FQDESV (reference sequence).

This chain joins TRBV9 and TRBJ1-5, with D unclear. This CDR3 region has 15 residues. Looked up from germline, CDR1 is SGDLS and CDR2 is YYNGEE. The germline V and J ends were trimmed by 0 bases and 3 bases, with 10 bases remaining between them. For the CDR3, the DNA is TGTGCCAGCAGCGTAGACTCGGGATACAATCAGCCCCAGCATTTT. Its protein is CASSVDSGYNQPQHF.

This clonotype was seen only once. The chain carries TRBV6-6 and TRBJ2-4; tentatively, D is TRBD1 or TRBD2 (7 bases each). The germline V gene encodes CDR1 MNHNY and CDR2 SVGAGI (reference sequence). The CDR3 has 16 residues. The V end lost 11 bases, the J end lost 2 bases, and 22 bases lay between the germline ends. The CDR3 bases are TGTGCCCTGGGAGGGGGCGGAGGTTTGTCCAAAAACATTCAGTACTTC. Its translation: CALGGGGGLSKNIQYF.

The chain has TRBV20-1 and TRBJ1-5; a possible D gene is TRBD1 (5 bases). This CDR3 comprises 14 residues. V was clipped by 3 bases and J by 3 bases, with 12 bases between them. Germline V gene sequence: CDR1 DFQATT, CDR2 SNEGSKA (reference sequence). This CDR3 is CSASTTAYNQPQHF. CDR3 in DNA: TGCAGTGCTAGCACGACAGCATACAATCAGCCCCAGCATTTT.

This clonotype showed up just a few times. The rearrangement uses TRBV7-9 and TRBJ2-3; tentative D call: TRBD1 (6 bases). The V gene's germline CDR1 is SEHNR and CDR2 FQNEAQ (reference sequence). This CDR3 has 14 amino acids. V was trimmed by 6 bases and J by 2 bases, leaving 12 bases between them. The CDR3 coding sequence is TGTGCCAGCAGAGGACAGCGTTACACAGATACGCAGTATTTT. It is translated as CASRGQRYTDTQYF.

The chain carries TRBV5-1 and TRBJ2-7; no reliable D call. The V gene's germline CDR1 is SGHRS and CDR2 YFSETQ. Between the trimmed V and J ends, which lost 3 bases and 7 bases, there was a span of 11 bases. The CDR3 extends over 12 amino acids. The CDR3 bases are TGCGCCAGCAGCTACAACAAACAGGAGCAGTACTTC. It is translated as CASSYNKQEQYF.

The chain recombines TRBV20-1 with TRBJ2-7; TRBD2 agrees at 7 bases. V trimming: 3 bases; J trimming: 7 bases; junction bases outside the gene matches: 21. The CDR3 is 17 residues long. The germline CDR1 and CDR2 sequences are DFQATT and SNEGSKA (reference sequence). The chain's CDR3 is CSASFRSPGTNPREQYF. The CDR3, as DNA: TGCAGTGCTAGTTTCCGTAGCCCCGGGACTAACCCTCGGGAGCAGTACTTC.

The rearrangement links TRBV6-5 to TRBJ1-4; the match to TRBD1 covers 9 bases. The CDR3 is 14 residues long. With V trimmed by 2 bases and J by 5 bases, 0 bases remained unmatched. Germline V CDR1 and CDR2: MNHEY, SVGAGI. The CDR3 spells CASSYDRGNEKLFF. The CDR3 DNA sequence: TGTGCCAGCAGTTACGACAGGGGGAATGAAAAACTGTTTTTT.

There are many counts of this clonotype. The chain uses TRBV7-6 and TRBJ2-1, with D possibly matching TRBD1 (6 bases). Germline V lookup: CDR1 SGHVS, CDR2 FNYEAQ. The CDR3 covers 16 residues. Trimming stripped 1 base from V and 8 bases from J, with 18 bases between. This CDR3 reads CASSLVGARGQDEQFF. CDR3 coding DNA: TGTGCCAGCAGCTTAGTGGGGGCAAGAGGTCAAGATGAGCAGTTCTTC.

This clonotype was observed a handful of times. The rearrangement uses TRBV12-5 and TRBJ1-1, with TRBD1 identical over 7 bases. J lost 11 bases, V lost 3 bases, and 15 bases had no gene match. The V gene's germline CDR1 is LGHNT and CDR2 FRNRAP. The CDR3 has 15 amino acids. CDR3 nucleotides: TGTGCTAGTGGTTTCGGAACAGGGGAGGGCCTGGAGGCTTTCTTT. This sequence encodes CASGFGTGEGLEAFF. Complete variable domain (other parts from reference TRBV12-5 and TRBJ1-1): DARVTQTPRHKVTEMGQEVTMRCQPILGHNTVFWYRQTMMQGLELLAYFRNRAPLDDSGMPKDRFSAEMPDATLATLKIQPSEPRDSAVYFCASGFGTGEGLEAFFGQGTRLTVV.

The chain has TRBV18 and TRBJ2-5; D is undetermined. The CDR3 totals 14 residues. Looked up from germline, CDR1 is KGHSH and CDR2 is LQKENI. V was pared by 0 bases and J by 2 bases, with 7 bases between. Here the CDR3 reads CASSPPRGQETQYF. CDR3 nucleotides: TGTGCCAGCTCACCACCGCGAGGTCAAGAGACCCAGTACTTC.

The V and J genes are TRBV12-3 or TRBV12-4 and TRBJ1-1; D might be TRBD1 (6 bases). The CDR3 length is 14 residues. The V gene lost 7 bases and the J gene lost 1 base, with 13 bases spanning the gap. The CDR3 sequence is CASNSQTGNTEAFF. The CDR3 coding sequence is TGTGCCAGCAATTCCCAGACAGGGAACACTGAAGCTTTCTTT.